This TCR beta chain appears in the sequencing data of a study of cytomegalovirus exposure and HLA in healthy donors (dated by TCRdb to 2015 to 2018). Study-wide context: An earlier analysis of several hundred of the donors reported 250 to 350 Gb of sequence data and around 100 million unique TCR beta sequences obtained from approximately 180 million T cells. Around 320 gigabases of sequencing data and approximately 80 million unique TCR sequences were included in an early release covering 550 to 650 HLA-typed donors. Of the 398 genotyped donors, around 81% fell in the genetic ancestry cluster associated with self-reported Caucasian donors. The study was designed to test whether signatures of past pathogen exposure could be identified by cataloging public T cell receptors. The study used immunosequencing to profile the T cell repertoires of under 700 subjects and linked those repertoires to cytomegalovirus serostatus. Besides the first cohort of around 670 subjects, a separate validation cohort made up of 90 to 150 different subjects was used. High-throughput TCR immunosequencing, statistical association of individual TCRs with disease status, and machine learning were combined to predict cytomegalovirus infection status. A later analysis re-examined previously published TCR beta repertoires from more than 650 donors and added high-resolution HLA genotyping to investigate patterns of TCR occurrence. The later analysis used no new phenotypic data to find candidate immune exposures, relying instead on TCR beta sequences and their occurrence across donors. An earlier analysis of several hundred of the donors used high-throughput TCR beta sequencing to judge whether each TCR beta V gene segment behaved as functional or pseudogenic. Donor age, sex, ethnicity and CMV serostatus were compiled alongside the repertoire data. In a later genetic analysis, genome-wide SNP genotypes for about 55% of the 666 donors were used, and that subset was treated as a discovery cohort. Every discovery cohort repertoire had been produced on one sequencing platform. Both class I and class II loci were covered by HLA typing, at four-digit resolution. Typing coverage differed by locus: A, B, C, DRB1 and DQB1 were typed in about 620-640 donors, DQA1 in about 550, DPA1 in some 610, and DPB1 in about 450. Roughly 5 DR-DQ haplotypes were handled as single units for association and clustering, since linkage in the cohort was strong. Among about 360 genotyped donors of the cohort, an average of roughly 240,000 unique TCR beta nucleotide sequences were sequenced per donor, roughly 20% of them non-productive.

Counted from cysteine to phenylalanine, this CDR3 has 14 amino acids. CDR3 DNA is the only sequence kept; it has 42 bases, read in frame from the first base. CDR1 and CDR2, per the germline V gene, are MDHEN and SYDVKM. V lost 8 bases and J lost 5 bases, and the count of bases not matched to a germline gene is 8. Concerning this clone itself: Its antigen is unknown. Per-base qualities were not stored, and no clone one base away is much larger.

Library construction relied on the immunoSEQ multiplex PCR assay. A mixture of 60 forward primers for TCR Vbeta segments and 13 reverse primers for TCR Jbeta segments was used in the multiplex PCR. The CDR3 region of rearranged TCR beta genes was amplified from genomic DNA by a multiplex PCR assay. On the Illumina HiSeq System, the amplified TCR beta libraries were sequenced as 87-base-pair reads. Per the original workflow: A later analysis counted approximately 76 million unique TCR beta chains across the 670 or so repertoires, and some 11 million of these chains were shared by at least two donors. Raw reads were error-corrected and collapsed into unique sequences with a nearest-neighbor algorithm that merged closely related sequences to remove PCR and sequencing errors. To assign V, D and J gene segments, CDR3 sequences were aligned to IMGT reference sequences. For a sequence to be retained, a match of at least six nucleotides to both a V gene segment and a J gene segment was required. A rearrangement counted as productive if the CDR3 had no stop codons and remained in frame with V and J, and every other rearrangement counted as non-productive. CDR3 was defined according to IMGT convention as the region running from the second conserved V-encoded cysteine to the conserved J-encoded phenylalanine. The earlier analysis of fewer than 700 of the donors excluded sequences that lacked an unambiguous match to a single V gene segment. An earlier analysis of a few hundred of the donors called V segments functional above 56.7% productive rearrangements and segregating when the between-donor standard deviation exceeded 5%. A statistical classification framework was developed to diagnose cytomegalovirus status using the catalog of TCR beta chain sequences. A later analysis assigned V and J genes by comparing TCR nucleotide sequences with IMGT/GENE-DB human TR gene sequences. In a later analysis, CDR3 sequences and most-parsimonious VDJ recombination scenarios were assigned using the TCRdist pipeline. A later analysis defined each TCR beta chain by its CDR3 amino acid sequence plus V-gene family, and excluded reads lacking a unique V-gene family. To address suspected cross-contamination and a sequencing artifact, a later analysis removed a few hundred highly shared, low-generation-probability nucleotide sequences. In a later analysis, a clonal expansion index for each public chain was calculated from normalized within-repertoire ranks of inferred template counts. Generation probabilities in a later analysis came from a VDJ recombination model fitted to out-of-frame rearrangements, and those results were checked against IGoR. Hypergeometric tests were used in a later analysis to score TCR-TCR, TCR-HLA and TCR-CMV co-occurrence, with a repertoire-size bias correction applied to the TCR pairs. A later analysis estimated false discovery rates by permuting HLA or CMV assignments 20 times. In a later analysis, co-occurring TCRs were grouped using DBSCAN, with TCRdist sequence similarity added in when clustering inside HLA-allele-positive subsets. Repertoires with fewer than 30,000 or more than 120,000 public chains, plus five repertoires with anomalous nucleotide sharing, were excluded from co-occurrence clustering. As stored in TCRdb, this immuneACCESS dataset retains in-frame rearrangements with V and J assigned. A fraction of the clones does not appear; measured against another copy, unresolved V genes explain less than half of the discrepancy, and the remainder lacks a known reason. For V, J and clone size, that table is used; D and trimming come from the DNA. The sample records around 180,000 clones, around nine tenths of which are singletons. The top ten clones comprise 1.5% to 2% of the sample.

The cohort consisted of 600 or so healthy bone marrow donors. All cohort members were sampled while nominally healthy, although unrecorded immune exposures were likely present. The donor tested CMV seronegative, placing the donor among the approximately 400 seronegative members of the cohort. Each donor provided a peripheral blood sample, and peripheral blood mononuclear cells were used for TCR beta sequencing. The Qiagen DNeasy Blood Extraction Kit was used to extract genomic DNA from the blood cell samples. What the research found in general, with its limitations: Broadly in line with IMGT annotations, most TCR beta V segments showed up in productive rearrangements about 87% or about 30% of the time in an earlier analysis of approximately 640 of the donors. Strong co-occurrence of HLA alleles, especially DR and DQ, made assigning TCR associations to individual alleles difficult. Because counts were too low, around 17 rarely observed V segments, including chromosome 9 orphons, were left out of the earlier analysis of about 500 of the donors. In the study, some 160 TCR beta chains were listed as associated with cytomegalovirus. In vitro tests confirmed that a few of the cytomegalovirus-associated TCR beta chains recognize cytomegalovirus antigens. In a later analysis, HLA-associated TCR beta chains were found to be more clonally expanded and to have lower generation probabilities than equally common non-associated chains. The sequencing pipeline was judged likely to have produced a cluster of highly shared sequence variants as a technical artifact. The authors suggested that the approach could potentially be generalized to other disease states and immunological phenotypes. Sequencing depth was assumed to be roughly uniform across donors in the presence/absence analyses, though that assumption may not hold. The classifier was reported to diagnose cytomegalovirus status with high specificity and sensitivity in both the original and validation cohorts. Linkage disequilibrium might explain the correlated functional status among segregating V segments, but an unknown experimental factor could not be ruled out. Most TCR sequences were seen in very few donors, while some public TCRs were found in many individuals. A further reported finding was that TCR beta sequences accurately predicted the HLA-A and HLA-B alleles for most subjects in the first cohort. A later genetic analysis reported fewer N-insertions in productive TCRs among donors in an Asian-associated ancestry cluster than the roughly 700-donor mean. According to a later analysis, most CMV-associated TCR beta chains appeared to be HLA-restricted, and the HLA associations seemed to be driven largely by CMV exposure. An association between a missense DCLRE1C variant and V-gene and J-gene trimming of TCR beta chains was found in a later genetic analysis and replicated in an independent cohort. CMV serostatus was the only immune exposure information available for the cohort. In a later analysis, TCR association rates were found to vary across HLA loci, with the most associated TCRs seen for DRB1 alleles and the fewest for HLA-C alleles. The cohort was sequenced for TCR beta chains only, and without alpha or paired-chain data the features that could be detected were limited. Because some donors lacked HLA typing at each locus, the association tests relied only on the typed subset. At a false discovery rate of 0.05, a later analysis linked 15,000 to 20,000 TCR beta sequences to specific HLA alleles. Because the 87-base-pair reads could not distinguish some IMGT-functional V segments, including TRBV6-2 and TRBV6-3, those segments were excluded. Several of the top co-occurrence clusters appeared to be linked to parvovirus B19, influenza, CMV and Epstein-Barr virus, according to a later analysis.

This receptor was obtained from a woman younger than 35 in good health and CMV-seronegative. Here the chain combines TRBV28 and TRBJ2-2; 7 central nucleotides agree with TRBD1. Sequencing used PBMCs. CDR3 sequence: CASVPGTATGELFF. The nucleotides are TGTGCCAGCGTTCCAGGGACAGCGACCGGGGAGCTGTTTTTT.